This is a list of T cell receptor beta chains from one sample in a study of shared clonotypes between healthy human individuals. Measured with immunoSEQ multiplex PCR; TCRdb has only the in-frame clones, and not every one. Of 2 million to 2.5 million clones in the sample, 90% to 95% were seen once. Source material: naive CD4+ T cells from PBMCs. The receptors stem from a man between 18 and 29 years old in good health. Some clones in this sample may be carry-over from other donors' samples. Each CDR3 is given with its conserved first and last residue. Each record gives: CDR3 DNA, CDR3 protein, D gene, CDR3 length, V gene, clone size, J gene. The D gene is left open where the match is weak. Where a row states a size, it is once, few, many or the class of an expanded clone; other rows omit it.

cdr3_nt: TGCGCCAGCAGCACCGGGACAGGGGGATACACCGGGGAGCTGTTTTTT
cdr3_aa: CASSTGTGGYTGELFF
d_call: TRBD1
cdr3_length: 16
v_call: TRBV5-1
clone_size: -
j_call: TRBJ2-2

cdr3_nt: TGTGCCAGCAGCCCGCGGGAGGTTGGAGAGACCCAGTACTTC
cdr3_aa: CASSPREVGETQYF
d_call: TRBD2
cdr3_length: 14
v_call: TRBV5-8
clone_size: -
j_call: TRBJ2-5

cdr3_nt: TGTGCCAGCAGCCCAGGGGCCCCATACAATGAGCAGTTCTTC
cdr3_aa: CASSPGAPYNEQFF
d_call: -
cdr3_length: 14
v_call: TRBV5-4
clone_size: -
j_call: TRBJ2-1

cdr3_nt: TGTGCCAGCAGCTTAGGACAGAGTAGCACAGATACGCAGTATTTT
cdr3_aa: CASSLGQSSTDTQYF
d_call: -
cdr3_length: 15
v_call: TRBV7-6
clone_size: -
j_call: TRBJ2-3

cdr3_nt: TGTGCCAGCAGGCCTGCGCCGGGACAGGGAACCTACAATGAGCAGTTCTTC
cdr3_aa: CASRPAPGQGTYNEQFF
d_call: TRBD1
cdr3_length: 17
v_call: TRBV25-1
clone_size: -
j_call: TRBJ2-1

cdr3_nt: TGTGCCAGCAGAGGGGGACAGGGTGGGACTGAAGCTTTCTTT
cdr3_aa: CASRGGQGGTEAFF
d_call: TRBD1
cdr3_length: 14
v_call: TRBV6-5
clone_size: -
j_call: TRBJ1-1

cdr3_nt: TGCAGCGTTGAAAGGGGGCAGGGAGAGACCCAGTACTTC
cdr3_aa: CSVERGQGETQYF
d_call: TRBD1
cdr3_length: 13
v_call: TRBV29-1
clone_size: -
j_call: TRBJ2-5

cdr3_nt: TGTGCCATCAGCGTCCTAGCGGGAGGGTCTTACGAGCAGTACTTC
cdr3_aa: CAISVLAGGSYEQYF
d_call: TRBD2
cdr3_length: 15
v_call: TRBV10-3
clone_size: once
j_call: TRBJ2-7

cdr3_nt: TGCGCCAGCAGTGAGAGGGCAGAAGGGGAATCCTACGAGCAGTACTTC
cdr3_aa: CASSERAEGESYEQYF
d_call: -
cdr3_length: 16
v_call: TRBV10-1
clone_size: -
j_call: TRBJ2-7

cdr3_nt: TGTGCCAGCAGCCTTCTGGGCAGGGGGCAATACGAGCAGTACTTC
cdr3_aa: CASSLLGRGQYEQYF
d_call: TRBD1
cdr3_length: 15
v_call: TRBV5-5
clone_size: -
j_call: TRBJ2-7

cdr3_nt: TGTGCCAGCAGCCCCAAGGGGGCCAATCAGCCCCAGCATTTT
cdr3_aa: CASSPKGANQPQHF
d_call: TRBD1
cdr3_length: 14
v_call: TRBV7-9
clone_size: -
j_call: TRBJ1-5

cdr3_nt: TGTGCCAGCAGCTTAGAAATACAGGGGGAAGCTTTCTTT
cdr3_aa: CASSLEIQGEAFF
d_call: TRBD1
cdr3_length: 13
v_call: TRBV11-3
clone_size: -
j_call: TRBJ1-1

cdr3_nt: TGTGCCAGCTCACCACTTGCTCCCTACGAGCAGTACTTC
cdr3_aa: CASSPLAPYEQYF
d_call: -
cdr3_length: 13
v_call: TRBV18
clone_size: -
j_call: TRBJ2-7

cdr3_nt: TGTGCCAGCAGCTTAAGGTCAACTAATGAAAAACTGTTTTTT
cdr3_aa: CASSLRSTNEKLFF
d_call: -
cdr3_length: 14
v_call: TRBV7-2
clone_size: -
j_call: TRBJ1-4

cdr3_nt: TGTGCCAGCAGTTTACAGGGAGAGCAGTACTTC
cdr3_aa: CASSLQGEQYF
d_call: -
cdr3_length: 11
v_call: TRBV28
clone_size: -
j_call: TRBJ2-7

cdr3_nt: TGTGCCAGCAGCGCACTAGCGGGACGTCAGTTCTTC
cdr3_aa: CASSALAGRQFF
d_call: TRBD2
cdr3_length: 12
v_call: TRBV11-2
clone_size: -
j_call: TRBJ2-1

cdr3_nt: TGTGCCAGCTTCGGGACAGGGTACCCAAAACTGTTTTTT
cdr3_aa: CASFGTGYPKLFF
d_call: TRBD1
cdr3_length: 13
v_call: TRBV28
clone_size: -
j_call: TRBJ1-4

cdr3_nt: TGCAGCGTTGAACCGTGGACAGGGGGGAAGGTCTCTGAAGCTTTCTTT
cdr3_aa: CSVEPWTGGKVSEAFF
d_call: TRBD1
cdr3_length: 16
v_call: TRBV29-1
clone_size: -
j_call: TRBJ1-1

cdr3_nt: TGTGCCAGCCACTCTGGAAACACCATATATTTT
cdr3_aa: CASHSGNTIYF
d_call: -
cdr3_length: 11
v_call: TRBV28
clone_size: -
j_call: TRBJ1-3

cdr3_nt: TGCGCCAGCAACTTAGACAGGGCCAACACTGAAGCTTTCTTT
cdr3_aa: CASNLDRANTEAFF
d_call: TRBD1
cdr3_length: 14
v_call: TRBV5-1
clone_size: few
j_call: TRBJ1-1

cdr3_nt: TGTGCCAGCTCACTACGGGCGTGGGAGCAGTTCTTC
cdr3_aa: CASSLRAWEQFF
d_call: -
cdr3_length: 12
v_call: TRBV18
clone_size: -
j_call: TRBJ2-1

cdr3_nt: TGCGCCAGCAGCCGGAACCCGAATGGGGGGCACACTGAAGCTTTCTTT
cdr3_aa: CASSRNPNGGHTEAFF
d_call: -
cdr3_length: 16
v_call: TRBV5-1
clone_size: -
j_call: TRBJ1-1

cdr3_nt: TGCAGCGTTCTAGCTAGCGGTAGCACAGATACGCAGTATTTT
cdr3_aa: CSVLASGSTDTQYF
d_call: TRBD2
cdr3_length: 14
v_call: TRBV29-1
clone_size: -
j_call: TRBJ2-3

cdr3_nt: TGTGCCAGCAGCTTATCACCCACTAGACAGGAGACCCAGTACTTC
cdr3_aa: CASSLSPTRQETQYF
d_call: -
cdr3_length: 15
v_call: TRBV11-2
clone_size: -
j_call: TRBJ2-5

cdr3_nt: TGTGCCAGCAGTAGCCAGGCGGGACACAATGAGCAGTTCTTC
cdr3_aa: CASSSQAGHNEQFF
d_call: -
cdr3_length: 14
v_call: TRBV6-1
clone_size: -
j_call: TRBJ2-1

cdr3_nt: TGTGCCAGCAGCGTAGGAGCTGCAACTAATGAAAAACTGTTTTTT
cdr3_aa: CASSVGAATNEKLFF
d_call: -
cdr3_length: 15
v_call: TRBV9
clone_size: -
j_call: TRBJ1-4

cdr3_nt: TGTGCCAGCACGGCCAACCAGGGGAAGGGGTACGAGCAGTACTTC
cdr3_aa: CASTANQGKGYEQYF
d_call: -
cdr3_length: 15
v_call: TRBV28
clone_size: -
j_call: TRBJ2-7

cdr3_nt: TGTGCCAGCAGTTACTCGAATGGGCCCGGGGAGCTGTTTTTT
cdr3_aa: CASSYSNGPGELFF
d_call: -
cdr3_length: 14
v_call: TRBV6-6
clone_size: -
j_call: TRBJ2-2

cdr3_nt: TGTGCCAGCTCACCAATACGGAACAGGGTGGGTCAGCCCCAGCATTTT
cdr3_aa: CASSPIRNRVGQPQHF
d_call: -
cdr3_length: 16
v_call: TRBV18
clone_size: -
j_call: TRBJ1-5

cdr3_nt: TGTGCCAGCAGTTTGAACGCCGCAGACACAGATACGCAGTATTTT
cdr3_aa: CASSLNAADTDTQYF
d_call: -
cdr3_length: 15
v_call: TRBV27
clone_size: once
j_call: TRBJ2-3

cdr3_nt: TGTGCCAGCAGCCTTAATTATCCGGGACGGCGAGCTAACTATGGCTACACCTTC
cdr3_aa: CASSLNYPGRRANYGYTF
d_call: -
cdr3_length: 18
v_call: TRBV14
clone_size: -
j_call: TRBJ1-2

cdr3_nt: TGTGCCAGCAGTGAATATGGGCTAGCGGGAGGGCGGGAGCAGTACTTC
cdr3_aa: CASSEYGLAGGREQYF
d_call: TRBD2
cdr3_length: 16
v_call: TRBV2
clone_size: -
j_call: TRBJ2-7

cdr3_nt: TGCGCCAGCAGCTTGCCCAGGGATGCCGGGACTAGCGGGAGCAGACTAGTTACGCAGTATTTT
cdr3_aa: CASSLPRDAGTSGSRLVTQYF
d_call: TRBD2
cdr3_length: 21
v_call: TRBV5-1
clone_size: -
j_call: TRBJ2-3

cdr3_nt: TGTGCCAGCATGATGTACTCTGAAGCTTTCTTT
cdr3_aa: CASMMYSEAFF
d_call: -
cdr3_length: 11
v_call: TRBV2
clone_size: few
j_call: TRBJ1-1

cdr3_nt: TGCGCCAGCAGCCTCGGAGCGGGAGACTACGAGCAGTACTTC
cdr3_aa: CASSLGAGDYEQYF
d_call: TRBD2
cdr3_length: 14
v_call: TRBV5-1
clone_size: -
j_call: TRBJ2-7

cdr3_nt: TGTGCCAGCAGTTGGGGGCGGAACACCGGGGAGCTGTTTTTT
cdr3_aa: CASSWGRNTGELFF
d_call: -
cdr3_length: 14
v_call: TRBV27
clone_size: -
j_call: TRBJ2-2

cdr3_nt: TGTGCCAGCAGCTCGCCTGACAGGTCAGGGACTCCCGAGCAGTTCTTC
cdr3_aa: CASSSPDRSGTPEQFF
d_call: -
cdr3_length: 16
v_call: TRBV5-5
clone_size: -
j_call: TRBJ2-1

cdr3_nt: TGTGCCAGCAGCGTCCAATTTAGCGGGACCCAAGAGACCCAGTACTTC
cdr3_aa: CASSVQFSGTQETQYF
d_call: TRBD2
cdr3_length: 16
v_call: TRBV9
clone_size: -
j_call: TRBJ2-5

cdr3_nt: TGTGCCAGTAGGACGAGCGGCTATGGCTACACCTTC
cdr3_aa: CASRTSGYGYTF
d_call: -
cdr3_length: 12
v_call: TRBV27
clone_size: -
j_call: TRBJ1-2

cdr3_nt: TGCGCCAGCAGCCTGACAGCCACCAACACCGGGGAGCTGTTTTTT
cdr3_aa: CASSLTATNTGELFF
d_call: -
cdr3_length: 15
v_call: TRBV5-1
clone_size: -
j_call: TRBJ2-2

cdr3_nt: TGTGCCAGCAGCTTAGGACCCAGGGGCATCCAGTTCTTC
cdr3_aa: CASSLGPRGIQFF
d_call: -
cdr3_length: 13
v_call: TRBV7-7
clone_size: -
j_call: TRBJ2-1

cdr3_nt: TGCGCCGGCAGTGAACCGGGACTAGCGTTCTACGAGCAGTACTTC
cdr3_aa: CAGSEPGLAFYEQYF
d_call: TRBD2
cdr3_length: 15
v_call: TRBV10-2
clone_size: -
j_call: TRBJ2-7

cdr3_nt: TGTGCCTGGGAGCGGGCTAGCACAGATACGCAGTATTTT
cdr3_aa: CAWERASTDTQYF
d_call: -
cdr3_length: 13
v_call: TRBV30
clone_size: -
j_call: TRBJ2-3

cdr3_nt: TGTGCCTGGACCCCTTCCGGGATCGGTGAAGCTTTCTTT
cdr3_aa: CAWTPSGIGEAFF
d_call: -
cdr3_length: 13
v_call: TRBV30
clone_size: few
j_call: TRBJ1-1

cdr3_nt: TGCAGCGTTCAGGGACTAGCGGTTAGCACAGATACGCAGTATTTT
cdr3_aa: CSVQGLAVSTDTQYF
d_call: TRBD2
cdr3_length: 15
v_call: TRBV29-1
clone_size: -
j_call: TRBJ2-3

cdr3_nt: TGTGCCAGCTCACCCCCCGGACAGGGCGGGGAGACCCAGTACTTC
cdr3_aa: CASSPPGQGGETQYF
d_call: TRBD1
cdr3_length: 15
v_call: TRBV18
clone_size: -
j_call: TRBJ2-5

cdr3_nt: TGCGCCAGCAGCTTGGGACAGGGCAGCGGGGAGCTGTTTTTT
cdr3_aa: CASSLGQGSGELFF
d_call: TRBD1
cdr3_length: 14
v_call: TRBV5-1
clone_size: -
j_call: TRBJ2-2

cdr3_nt: TGCGCCAGCAGCTTGGATTTAACAGGAATATACTCCTACGAGCAGTACTTC
cdr3_aa: CASSLDLTGIYSYEQYF
d_call: -
cdr3_length: 17
v_call: TRBV5-1
clone_size: -
j_call: TRBJ2-7

cdr3_nt: TGTGCCAGCAGTTTTGAAGGATCCACAGATACGCAGTATTTT
cdr3_aa: CASSFEGSTDTQYF
d_call: -
cdr3_length: 14
v_call: TRBV27
clone_size: -
j_call: TRBJ2-3

cdr3_nt: TGTGCCAGCAGGATAACAGGAAACTATGGCTACACCTTC
cdr3_aa: CASRITGNYGYTF
d_call: -
cdr3_length: 13
v_call: TRBV27
clone_size: -
j_call: TRBJ1-2

cdr3_nt: TGTGCCAGCAGTATCACCACCGGGGCGGGGGACTACGAGCAGTACTTC
cdr3_aa: CASSITTGAGDYEQYF
d_call: TRBD2
cdr3_length: 16
v_call: TRBV2
clone_size: -
j_call: TRBJ2-7

cdr3_nt: TGTGCCAGCACCAACACAGGCTCTGGGGCCAACGTCCTGACTTTC
cdr3_aa: CASTNTGSGANVLTF
d_call: -
cdr3_length: 15
v_call: TRBV6-1
clone_size: -
j_call: TRBJ2-6

cdr3_nt: TGCAGCGCCCATACAACGGGTGGCACTGAAGCTTTCTTT
cdr3_aa: CSAHTTGGTEAFF
d_call: -
cdr3_length: 13
v_call: TRBV29-1
clone_size: -
j_call: TRBJ1-1